The rows below give T cell receptor beta chains drawn from one sample of a study of post-analysis software for immune sequencing data. TCRdb analysed the PCR reads with MiXCR anew, one entry per CDR3 protein. The sample has about 260,000 distinct CDR3 sequences; 30% to 45% are singletons. The specimen was blood. Receptors were obtained from a girl between 10 and 17 years old with multiple sclerosis. CDR3s include the opening cysteine and the closing phenylalanine or tryptophan. D genes are given only for firm matches. Expanded clones are given a class, and other clones once, few, many or no size at all.

TRBJ2-5,.,TRBV27,.,TGTGCCAGCAGCTTTCAAACTAGCTGGGGCAATGAGCAGTACTTC,CASSFQTSWGNEQYF
TRBJ2-7,.,TRBV7-2,.,TGTGCCAGCAGCTTATCACCCAGGGAACCCTACAATGAGCAGTACTTC,CASSLSPREPYNEQYF
TRBJ1-4,.,TRBV29-1,.,TGCAGCGGTGGGGGCAGGGACGATGAAAAACTGTTTTTT,CSGGGRDDEKLFF
TRBJ2-7,.,TRBV7-2,many,TGTGCCAGCGGATTAGGGGGGGCCAGCGGGTACGAGCAGTACTTC,CASGLGGASGYEQYF
TRBJ1-1,.,TRBV12-3/TRBV12-4,few,TGTGCCAGCAGTTTATGGCTTGAAGGTATGCTCGGTCGTAACACTGAAGCTTTCTTT,CASSLWLEGMLGRNTEAFF
TRBJ2-5,TRBD2,TRBV7-2,many,TGTGCCAGCAGCTTAGGACTAGCGGGGGATCAAGAGACCCAGTACTTC,CASSLGLAGDQETQYF
TRBJ2-1,TRBD2,TRBV10-1,few,TGCGCCAGCAGTCCGTTTAGTAGCGGGGGGAGCGATGAGCAGTTCTTC,CASSPFSSGGSDEQFF
TRBJ2-3,.,TRBV28,.,TGTGCCAGCAGTTTACTTTCGGACTTCGCAGATACGCAGTATTTT,CASSLLSDFADTQYF
TRBJ2-3,TRBD2,TRBV28,few,TGTGCCAGCAGTTACCCGGGGGGAGCCTTCACAGATACGCAGTATTTT,CASSYPGGAFTDTQYF
TRBJ1-5,TRBD1,TRBV4-1,many,TGCGCCAGCAGCCAAGATCCCGGACAGGCGCTCAATCAGCCCCAGCATTTT,CASSQDPGQALNQPQHF
TRBJ1-5,.,TRBV24-1,once,TGTGCCACCAGTGATGCCGCGGGCTTCAATCAGCCCCAGCATTTT,CATSDAAGFNQPQHF
TRBJ2-1,.,TRBV11-2,many,TGTGCCAGCAGCTTAAGGGCGGACCTCTCCTACAATGAGCAGTTCTTC,CASSLRADLSYNEQFF
TRBJ1-5,.,TRBV28,.,TGTGCCAGCAGCCGGCACTCCAATCAGCCCCAGCATTTT,CASSRHSNQPQHF
TRBJ2-2,.,TRBV4-2,.,TGTGCCAGCAGCCAAGAGGGAGCCTCGGCGAACACCGGGGAGCTGTTTTTT,CASSQEGASANTGELFF
TRBJ2-7,TRBD2,TRBV12-3/TRBV12-4,.,TGTGCCAGCACTTATAGCGGGAGCCCAACCTACGAGCAGTACTTC,CASTYSGSPTYEQYF
TRBJ2-3,.,TRBV20-1,many,TGCAGTGCTAGAGATCCGAAAACAAGCACAGATACGCAGTATTTT,CSARDPKTSTDTQYF
TRBJ1-4,.,TRBV4-1,many,TGCGCCAGCAGCCAAACAGATGAAAAACTGTTTTTT,CASSQTDEKLFF
TRBJ2-6,.,TRBV6-5,.,TGTGCCAGCAGCAAGATGCAGGGGACGGGGGCCAACGTCCTGACTTTC,CASSKMQGTGANVLTF
TRBJ2-2,TRBD1,TRBV12-3/TRBV12-4,many,TGTGCCAGCTCTCTGAAGGGGACAGGGGGAGTAACCGGGGAGCTGTTTTTT,CASSLKGTGGVTGELFF
TRBJ1-2,.,TRBV4-1,many,TGCGCCAGCAGCCCGTCTTCGTTTGGTGGCTACACCTTC,CASSPSSFGGYTF
TRBJ2-1,.,TRBV2,.,TGTGCCAGCGCCCCGGGACATTACAATGAGCAGTTCTTC,CASAPGHYNEQFF
TRBJ2-3,TRBD1,TRBV2,.,TGTGCCAGCAGGGAAAGGACAGGGGACACAGATACGCAGTATTTT,CASRERTGDTDTQYF
TRBJ2-5,TRBD1,TRBV25-1,many,TGTGCCAGCAGTGAAATTAACCGGGACAGGGAACAAGGAGAGACCCAGTACTTC,CASSEINRDREQGETQYF
TRBJ1-1,.,TRBV3-1,.,TGTGCCAGCAGCCAAGACAATCGGTTGGCAGGGGAAGCTTTCTTT,CASSQDNRLAGEAFF
TRBJ1-1,.,TRBV10-3,.,TGTGCCATCAGTGACCCCGCGGGGGATGGGAACACTGAAGCTTTCTTT,CAISDPAGDGNTEAFF
TRBJ2-1,.,TRBV7-2,many,TGTGCCAGCAGCTCACAAAGGGAGCAGTTCTTC,CASSSQREQFF
TRBJ1-2,.,TRBV27,.,TGTGCCAGCAGTTTTGGGGGAAACTATGGCTGCACCTTC,CASSFGGNYGCTF
TRBJ2-1,TRBD2,TRBV28,.,TGTGCCAGCAGTCCCCCACTAGCGGGAGGGCCATACAATGAGCAGTTCTTC,CASSPPLAGGPYNEQFF
TRBJ2-4,.,TRBV3-1,many,TGTGCCAGCAGCCTCTCGGAGGGGGGGCTAGCCAAAAACATTCAGTACTTC,CASSLSEGGLAKNIQYF
TRBJ2-3,TRBD2,TRBV20-1,once,TGCAGTGCCCGCTCACTAGCGGGAAACACAGATACGCAGTATTTT,CSARSLAGNTDTQYF
TRBJ1-1,TRBD1,TRBV30,.,TGTGCCTGGAGTGGGACAGGGGCCACTGAAGCTTTCTTT,CAWSGTGATEAFF
TRBJ2-5,.,TRBV11-2,many,TGTGCCAGCAGCTTTCAGGGCGGGGCGGGAGAGACCCAGTACTTC,CASSFQGGAGETQYF
TRBJ1-1,.,TRBV2,few,TGTGCCAGCTGCCCAGTAGGGATGAACACTGAAGCTTTCTTT,CASCPVGMNTEAFF
TRBJ1-1,.,TRBV25-1,many,TGTGCCAGCAGTGTCCGGACTGAGCTGAACACTGAAGCTTTCTTT,CASSVRTELNTEAFF
TRBJ2-1,.,TRBV5-5,.,TGTGCCAGCAGCCAGGTCCCGAGCCCCTACAATGAGCAGTTCTTC,CASSQVPSPYNEQFF
TRBJ2-7,.,TRBV4-3,.,TGCGCCAGCAGCCGGGACCGATCCTACGAGCAGTACTTC,CASSRDRSYEQYF
TRBJ2-5,.,TRBV20-1,.,TGCAGTGCTAGAGATCACCAGAGGGGGGAAGGGGAGACCCAGTACTTC,CSARDHQRGEGETQYF
TRBJ1-4,TRBD1,TRBV5-1,many,TGCGCCAGCAGCATGGGACAGCCGACTAATGAAAAACTGTTTTTT,CASSMGQPTNEKLFF
TRBJ1-2,.,TRBV4-1,many,TGCGCCAGCAGCCAGGCAACAGGTCGTGGCTACACCTTC,CASSQATGRGYTF
TRBJ2-5,TRBD2,TRBV5-1,few,TGCGCCAGCAGCTTGGAGGGGACTAGCGGGGGGCGGCAGTACTTC,CASSLEGTSGGRQYF
TRBJ1-2,.,TRBV18,many,TGTGCCAGCTCACCAGGACAGAACTATGGCTACACCTTC,CASSPGQNYGYTF
TRBJ1-6,TRBD1,TRBV5-1,many,TGCGCCAGCAGCGAAGGACAGGGGACGAATAATTCACCCCTCCACTTT,CASSEGQGTNNSPLHF
TRBJ2-1,.,TRBV4-1,many,TGCGCCAGCAGCCAAGAAGGGGGGCGGACCAGCTCCTACAATGAGCAGTTCTTC,CASSQEGGRTSSYNEQFF
TRBJ1-6,.,TRBV28,few,TGTGCCAGCAGTTTAGCAACAGGGAAAGGTTCACCCCTCCACTTT,CASSLATGKGSPLHF
TRBJ2-2,.,TRBV28,.,TGTGCCAGCAGTTTTGTTGTCAGGGGTTCACCCGGGGAGCTGTTTTTT,CASSFVVRGSPGELFF
TRBJ2-7,TRBD2,TRBV7-2,few,TGTGCCAGCAGCTTACGCAGCGGGAGTCCTTACGAGCAGTACTTC,CASSLRSGSPYEQYF
TRBJ2-7,TRBD1,TRBV20-1,.,TGCAGTGCTAGAGACCCGGGACAGGGGGCGGGCGAGCAGTACTTC,CSARDPGQGAGEQYF
TRBJ2-1,TRBD1,TRBV7-2,many,TGTGCCAGCAGCCGACGGACAGGAGACTTCTACAATGAGCAGTTCTTC,CASSRRTGDFYNEQFF
TRBJ2-7,TRBD2,TRBV12-3/TRBV12-4,many,TGTGCCAGCAGCCCCGGGACTAGCGGCCTGGGGGAGCAGTACTTC,CASSPGTSGLGEQYF
TRBJ2-2,TRBD1,TRBV29-1,few,TGCAGCGTTGCAGGGGGCCAGCGGGAGCTGTTTTTT,CSVAGGQRELFF
TRBJ1-5,.,TRBV28,few,TGTGCCAGCAGTTACTTGGACAGATATAGCAATCAGCCCCAGCATTTT,CASSYLDRYSNQPQHF
TRBJ2-7,.,TRBV12-3/TRBV12-4,.,TGTGCCAGCAGTTTTACCAGCGAGCAGTACTTC,CASSFTSEQYF
TRBJ1-5,.,TRBV24-1,.,TGTGCCACCAGTGATCCGGGGGGCATCGGTCAGCCCCAGCATTTT,CATSDPGGIGQPQHF
TRBJ2-2,.,TRBV27,.,TGTGCCAGCAGAGGCAGTTGGGGGGAGCTGTTTTTT,CASRGSWGELFF
TRBJ2-3,TRBD2,TRBV28,many,TGTGCCAGCGCCGGTTGGCTAGCGGGGGGAGATAGAGATACGCAGTATTTT,CASAGWLAGGDRDTQYF
TRBJ2-1,TRBD1,TRBV7-9,many,TGTGCCAGCAGTCGCCCAGGGGGACGGCAGTTCTTC,CASSRPGGRQFF
TRBJ2-5,.,TRBV9,many,TGTGCCAGCAGCTCTCCCAGTGGCAGGGAGACCCAGTACTTC,CASSSPSGRETQYF